The source of this TCR beta chain is a study of CD8 T cells in ankylosing spondylitis. Whole-study results and caveats: Matched synovial fluid from ankylosing spondylitis patients was reported to be enriched for disease-linked clones. Disease-linked clones proved CD8+ and comparatively uncommon in peripheral blood.

At least ten counts were recorded for this clonotype. Its antigen is still unknown. This CDR3 has 17 amino acids. J lost 6 bases, V lost 3 bases, and 9 bases had no gene match. From germline, CDR1 is SGHRS and CDR2 YFSETQ. Libraries of TCR beta came from quantitative 5'-RACE with molecular barcodes. Each CDR3 protein gets one entry after TCRdb re-called the 5' RACE reads with MiXCR. The sample records under 150,000 distinct CDR3 sequences, 9.3% being singletons. J is TRBJ2-1 and V is TRBV5-1, with 13 bases identical to TRBD2. This clonotype was sampled from a male donor with ankylosing spondylitis or in good health (not recorded which). The specimen sequenced was blood, either unsorted or a sorted T cell fraction (not recorded which). The DNA for the CDR3 is TGCGCCAGCAGCTGGGGGGTGACTAGCGGGAGGCGCAATGAGCAGTTCTTC. This sequence encodes CASSWGVTSGRRNEQFF.